The rows below give T cell receptor beta chains drawn from one sample of a study of T-cell memory formation after mild COVID-19. TCRdb re-called the 5' RACE reads through MiXCR, storing one row per CDR3 protein. The sample gives about 130,000 distinct CDR3 sequences, about 17% of which show up once; roughly 5.2% is in the top ten. Sample: PBMCs or a T cell subset sorted from them (not recorded which). Receptors were obtained from a man younger than 35 who had mild COVID-19 (a few samples of this study predate the infection). Cell type and time point are not known. Each CDR3 is given with its conserved first and last residue. The D gene is left open where the match is weak. Size is stated for part of the rows, as once, few or many counts, or as a class when the clone is expanded.

V gene: TRBV18; D gene: NA; J gene: TRBJ2-7; clone size: NA; CDR3 DNA: TGTGCCAGCTCACCACCCTCCACGGGGAACTACGAGCAGTACTTC; CDR3 protein: CASSPPSTGNYEQYF
V gene: TRBV7-2; D gene: NA; J gene: TRBJ1-4; clone size: NA; CDR3 DNA: TGTGCCAGCAGCTTTCAGGGGATCCCGGAAAAACTGTTTTTT; CDR3 protein: CASSFQGIPEKLFF
V gene: TRBV5-1; D gene: TRBD1; J gene: TRBJ2-4; clone size: NA; CDR3 DNA: TGCGCCAGCAGCCTTCCTGACAGGGGAAAAAACATTCAGTACTTC; CDR3 protein: CASSLPDRGKNIQYF
V gene: TRBV7-8; D gene: NA; J gene: TRBJ2-7; clone size: many; CDR3 DNA: TGTGCCAGCAGTGTGGGTTCCGGTCAGGGAAGCTACGAGCAGTACTTC; CDR3 protein: CASSVGSGQGSYEQYF
V gene: TRBV20-1; D gene: TRBD2; J gene: TRBJ2-7; clone size: few; CDR3 DNA: TGCAGTGCGGGGAGGGTTGGGTACGAGCAGTACTTC; CDR3 protein: CSAGRVGYEQYF
V gene: TRBV30; D gene: NA; J gene: TRBJ1-4; clone size: few; CDR3 DNA: TGTGCCTGGAGTGGGCAGGGGCATGAAAAACTGTTTTTT; CDR3 protein: CAWSGQGHEKLFF
V gene: TRBV5-6; D gene: NA; J gene: TRBJ2-5; clone size: many; CDR3 DNA: TGTGCCAGCAGCTTGCGATTGGGAGAGACCCAGTACTTC; CDR3 protein: CASSLRLGETQYF
V gene: TRBV19; D gene: NA; J gene: TRBJ2-2; clone size: few; CDR3 DNA: TGTGCCAGTAGTAAGGGGTGGCCCGCGAACACCGGGGAGCTGTTTTTT; CDR3 protein: CASSKGWPANTGELFF
V gene: TRBV5-1; D gene: NA; J gene: TRBJ2-7; clone size: many; CDR3 DNA: TGCGCCAGCAGCTTGCAGAACGGCCGTCCCTACGAGCAGTACTTC; CDR3 protein: CASSLQNGRPYEQYF
V gene: TRBV5-4; D gene: NA; J gene: TRBJ2-5; clone size: NA; CDR3 DNA: TGTGCCAGCAGCTTGGTCGATACTCCTGGGGAGACCCAGTACTTC; CDR3 protein: CASSLVDTPGETQYF
V gene: TRBV29-1; D gene: NA; J gene: TRBJ1-3; clone size: NA; CDR3 DNA: TGCAGCGTCCGACAGTCTTCTGGAAACACCATATATTTT; CDR3 protein: CSVRQSSGNTIYF
V gene: TRBV5-1; D gene: NA; J gene: TRBJ2-1; clone size: NA; CDR3 DNA: TGCGCCAGCAGCTTGGGCGGGGGCGAAAATGAGCAGTTCTTC; CDR3 protein: CASSLGGGENEQFF
V gene: TRBV29-1; D gene: NA; J gene: TRBJ1-4; clone size: few; CDR3 DNA: TGCAGCGGCGGACTTGAAAATGAAAAACTGTTTTTT; CDR3 protein: CSGGLENEKLFF
V gene: TRBV20-1; D gene: TRBD1; J gene: TRBJ2-7; clone size: NA; CDR3 DNA: TGCAGTGCTAGACCGAGGACAGGGCTAATCCACGAGCAGTACTTC; CDR3 protein: CSARPRTGLIHEQYF
V gene: TRBV7-8; D gene: NA; J gene: TRBJ2-1; clone size: NA; CDR3 DNA: TGTGCCAGCAGTCTCCGGGACGGGGCCCTCGGTGAGCAGTTCTTC; CDR3 protein: CASSLRDGALGEQFF
V gene: TRBV10-3; D gene: TRBD2; J gene: TRBJ2-5; clone size: NA; CDR3 DNA: TGTGCCATCCGGACTAGCGGGGGGCAAGAGACCCAGTACTTC; CDR3 protein: CAIRTSGGQETQYF
V gene: TRBV15; D gene: NA; J gene: TRBJ1-2; clone size: NA; CDR3 DNA: TGTGCCACCAGCAGAGGGCCGGGCTTTCATGGCTACACCTTC; CDR3 protein: CATSRGPGFHGYTF
V gene: TRBV7-2; D gene: TRBD2; J gene: TRBJ2-3; clone size: NA; CDR3 DNA: TGTGCCAGCAGCAGGGGACTAGCGGGGATCACAGATACGCAGTATTTT; CDR3 protein: CASSRGLAGITDTQYF
V gene: TRBV11-3; D gene: NA; J gene: TRBJ2-3; clone size: NA; CDR3 DNA: TGTGCCAGCAGCCGACGCGGGAGCACAGATACGCAGTATTTT; CDR3 protein: CASSRRGSTDTQYF
V gene: TRBV6-6; D gene: NA; J gene: TRBJ1-4; clone size: few; CDR3 DNA: TGTGCCAGCAGCCTACAGCGGTTAACTTCAACTAATGAAAAACTGTTTTTT; CDR3 protein: CASSLQRLTSTNEKLFF
V gene: TRBV6-2/TRBV6-3; D gene: TRBD2; J gene: TRBJ2-1; clone size: few; CDR3 DNA: TGTGCCAGCAGAAGCGGGGGGGAGGTTTATGAGCAGTTCTTC; CDR3 protein: CASRSGGEVYEQFF
V gene: TRBV11-2; D gene: TRBD1; J gene: TRBJ2-1; clone size: NA; CDR3 DNA: TGTGCCAGCAGCTCTCTTCGGACAGGTTCGCAGTTCTTC; CDR3 protein: CASSSLRTGSQFF
V gene: TRBV24-1; D gene: NA; J gene: TRBJ2-3; clone size: NA; CDR3 DNA: TGTGCCACCAGTGATGGCGCCTCTAGCACAGATACGCAGTATTTT; CDR3 protein: CATSDGASSTDTQYF
V gene: TRBV10-3; D gene: NA; J gene: TRBJ1-5; clone size: NA; CDR3 DNA: TGTGCCTCCAGTCTTGTCAATCAGCCCCAGCATTTT; CDR3 protein: CASSLVNQPQHF
V gene: TRBV7-2; D gene: NA; J gene: TRBJ1-5; clone size: NA; CDR3 DNA: TGTGCCAGCAGCCCCGGGGGGGCCCGGAGGGGTCAGCCCCAGCATTTT; CDR3 protein: CASSPGGARRGQPQHF
V gene: TRBV4-1; D gene: TRBD2; J gene: TRBJ2-2; clone size: few; CDR3 DNA: TGCGCCAGCAGCCACGCGGGGGGCAGGGCGAGCACCGGGGAGCTGTTTTTT; CDR3 protein: CASSHAGGRASTGELFF
V gene: TRBV4-2; D gene: NA; J gene: TRBJ1-2; clone size: few; CDR3 DNA: TGTGCCAGCAGCCCTGAAACAGGGCTACCTAACTATGGCTACACCTTC; CDR3 protein: CASSPETGLPNYGYTF
V gene: TRBV20-1; D gene: NA; J gene: TRBJ2-4; clone size: few; CDR3 DNA: TGCAGTGCTGGCAGGGGTCTCTCGTCTATTGTAGCCAAAAACATTCAGTACTTC; CDR3 protein: CSAGRGLSSIVAKNIQYF